These 14 T cell receptor beta chains were sequenced from one sample in a study of molecular identifiers for immune sequencing clone quantification. In TCRdb, the PCR reads were re-called with MiXCR into one record per CDR3 protein. Of some 100,000 distinct CDR3 sequences in the sample, over 30% were seen once. The material sequenced was naive CD8+ T cells from blood, with Jurkat cell RNA spiked in. Subset described: FACS-sorted CD8+CD4-CCR7+CD45RA+ naive T cells. The origin of the receptors is a human donor in good health. Some libraries in this study had Jurkat cell RNA spiked in.

In its sample, this clonotype was seen a few times. CDR3 loop: CASSNPRGSTGELFF. In nucleotides, the CDR3 is TGTGCCAGTAGTAACCCCCGCGGGAGCACCGGGGAGCTGTTTTTT. This chain uses TRBV19 with TRBJ2-2; 7 positions agree with TRBD2. V dropped 4 bases and J dropped 4; count of bases not matched to a gene: 6. CDR3 size: 15 residues. CDR1 is LNHDA, CDR2 SQIVND, per germline (reference sequence).

Comments on this clonotype: A much larger clone sits a single nucleotide away, making a read error possible. The CDR3 loop reads CAVRDSSYNEQFF. The CDR3 nucleotides are TGTGCCGTTCGAGACTCCTCCTACAATGAGCAGTTCTTC. The rearrangement links TRBV3-1 to TRBJ2-1; no reliable D call. Germline values: CDR1 LGHDT, CDR2 YNNKEL (reference sequence). V dropped 11 bases and J dropped 0 bases, with 11 bases sitting between them. The CDR3 has 13 residues.

Remarks on this clonotype: A much larger clone sits a single nucleotide away, making a read error possible. This CDR3 fails to terminate in the conserved phenylalanine or tryptophan, so it likely reflects a read error. The V gene is TRBV27, the J gene TRBJ1-1, with 12 nucleotides matching TRBD1. The length of the CDR3 is 16 residues. Trimming removed 5 bases from V and 0 bases from J; junction bases left unmatched: 4. Germline values: CDR1 MNHEY, CDR2 SMNVEV (reference sequence). CDR3 in amino acids: CASSPRDRGLNTEAFI. CDR3 sequence (DNA): TGTGCCAGCAGTCCCCGGGACAGGGGGCTGAACACTGAAGCTTTCATT.

This clonotype was seen repeatedly, ten times or more. The rearrangement uses TRBV7-6 and TRBJ2-1; 9 bases align to TRBD2. The junction had 5 bases not matched to a gene; V was cut back by 5 bases and J by 0 bases. This CDR3 spans 16 amino acids. The V gene's germline CDR1 is SGHVS and CDR2 FNYEAQ. The CDR3, as DNA: TGTGCCAGCAGCAACCTAGCGGGACCCTCCTACAATGAGCAGTTCTTC. Its protein product is CASSNLAGPSYNEQFF.

The chain employs TRBV5-1 and TRBJ2-2, with D possibly called TRBD1 or TRBD2 (5 bases each). Trimming removed 0 bases at V and 9 bases at J, with 18 bases between. The germline V gene encodes CDR1 SGHRS and CDR2 YFSETQ. The CDR3 is 16 amino acids. CDR3 DNA: TGCGCCAGCAGCTTGGGGGGGACCACCGAGACCCGGGAGCTGTTTTTT. Translation gives CASSLGGTTETRELFF.

This clonotype was counted only a few times. The chain uses TRBV20-1 and TRBJ1-2; D not resolved. Between the trimmed V and J ends, which lost 0 bases and 2 bases, there was a span of 7 bases. CDR3 length: 13 residues. Germline V CDR1 and CDR2: DFQATT, SNEGSKA (reference sequence). The CDR3 region is CSARDGGNYGYTF. In nucleotides, the CDR3 is TGCAGTGCTAGAGATGGAGGGAACTATGGCTACACCTTC.

This clonotype came up a few times. This chain connects TRBV9 to TRBJ2-2; 13 bases agree with TRBD2. CDR3 length: 19 amino acids. V trimming: 3 bases; J trimming: 4 bases; junction bases outside the gene matches: 12. The germline gives CDR1 SGDLS, CDR2 YYNGEE. The CDR3 DNA is TGTGCCAGCAGCGCCCCGAGGGAAGGACTAGCGGGAGCCACCGGGGAGCTGTTTTTT. Its protein product is CASSAPREGLAGATGELFF.

This clonotype was observed at least ten times. The rearrangement joins TRBV7-9 to TRBJ2-3, with D tentatively TRBD1 (5 bases). The germline V gene has CDR1 SEHNR and CDR2 FQNEAQ (reference sequence). CDR3 size: 15 residues. The germline V and J ends were trimmed by 3 bases and 1 base, with 11 bases remaining between them. The CDR3 loop reads CASSFLPRGTDTQYF. As DNA, the CDR3 is TGTGCCAGCAGCTTTTTGCCCAGGGGCACAGATACGCAGTATTTT.

This clonotype was recorded a few times. This chain joins TRBV27 and TRBJ1-5; D not resolved. The CDR3 consists of 11 residues. Germline CDR1 reads MNHEY; CDR2 reads SMNVEV (reference sequence). Trimming pared 8 bases from V and 5 bases from J, leaving 7 bases between. The CDR3 nucleotides are TGTGCCAGCGGCCCCGATCAGCCCCAGCATTTT. This gives the protein CASGPDQPQHF.

CDR3 loop: CASSYQAGPTDTQYF. CDR3 DNA sequence: TGTGCCAGCAGTTACCAAGCGGGACCCACAGATACGCAGTATTTT. V and J are TRBV27 and TRBJ2-3; 7 positions agree with TRBD2. The trim removed 4 bases at V and 2 bases at J, leaving 6 bases unmatched. The CDR3 is 15 amino acids. The germline CDR1 and CDR2 sequences are MNHEY and SMNVEV (reference sequence).

As concerns this clonotype: Without the conserved terminal phenylalanine or tryptophan, this CDR3 likely stems from a read error. The V gene is TRBV12-3 or TRBV12-4, the J gene TRBJ2-7, with D maybe TRBD2 (6 bases). CDR3 length: 15 residues. The V end was cut by 6 bases, the J end by 2 bases, with 17 bases between. The CDR3 reads CASSFTRGGAYEQYS. The CDR3 region has the DNA TGTGCCAGCAGCTTTACCCGTGGCGGGGCCTACGAGCAGTACTCC.

In its sample, this clonotype was seen many times. J is TRBJ2-3 and V is TRBV7-6, with 13 bases that match TRBD2. The V gene end was trimmed by 5 bases and the J gene end by 0 bases; junction bases not matched to a gene: 8. From germline, CDR1 is SGHVS and CDR2 FNYEAQ. The CDR3 extends over 18 amino acids. In DNA form, the CDR3 reads TGTGCCAGCAGCCCCGGACTAGCGGGAGAAGATAGCACAGATACGCAGTATTTT. The encoded protein is CASSPGLAGEDSTDTQYF.

The chain combines TRBV7-2 with TRBJ2-5, with no clear D. Germline V lookup: CDR1 SGHTA, CDR2 FQGNSA. This CDR3 spans 11 amino acids. Trimming took off 5 bases at V and 5 bases at J, with 6 bases between the two ends. CDR3 protein: CASSPVETQYF. The CDR3 DNA reads as TGTGCCAGCAGCCCAGTTGAGACCCAGTACTTC.

Worth noting for this clonotype: A much bigger clone sits one base away, suggesting this may be a read error. The chain carries TRBV6-5 and TRBJ2-1; tentative D call: TRBD2 (7 bases). The CDR3 covers 12 residues. CDR1 and CDR2 from the germline V gene are MNHEY and SVGAGI. The CDR3: CASQSGDKEQFF. The CDR3 bases are TGTGCCAGTCAGAGCGGGGACAAAGAGCAGTTCTTC.